Listed here is a single T cell receptor beta chain. The antigen is unknown. This record belongs to a study of CD8 T cells in ankylosing spondylitis. Study-wide findings and caveats: Blood of patients with ankylosing spondylitis appeared to be characterized by a TCR beta motif of 8 or 9 highly homologous variants. Clones linked to disease, bearing a CD8+ phenotype, were relatively rare in peripheral blood. In reactive arthritis synovial fluid and blood, some motif variants had been reported before. Significant enrichment of disease-linked clones was reportedly seen in matched ankylosing spondylitis synovial fluid.

TCRdb re-called the 5' RACE reads with MiXCR, one entry per CDR3 protein. In the table there are 200,000 to 250,000 distinct CDR3 sequences, roughly a tenth of which are singletons. With 3 bases removed from V and 0 bases from J, the gap between germline ends came to 15 bases. This CDR3 has 16 amino acids. In germline, CDR1 is ENHRY, CDR2 SYGVKD. The sequenced sample was blood, either unsorted or a sorted T cell fraction (not recorded which). The clonotype was recovered from a male donor with ankylosing spondylitis or in good health (not recorded which). The chain carries TRBV10-3 and TRBJ2-7; perhaps TRBD2 as D (7 bases). CDR3 residues: CAISDSGGGSSYEQYF. In DNA form, the CDR3 reads TGTGCCATCAGTGACTCTGGCGGGGGCAGCTCCTACGAGCAGTACTTC.